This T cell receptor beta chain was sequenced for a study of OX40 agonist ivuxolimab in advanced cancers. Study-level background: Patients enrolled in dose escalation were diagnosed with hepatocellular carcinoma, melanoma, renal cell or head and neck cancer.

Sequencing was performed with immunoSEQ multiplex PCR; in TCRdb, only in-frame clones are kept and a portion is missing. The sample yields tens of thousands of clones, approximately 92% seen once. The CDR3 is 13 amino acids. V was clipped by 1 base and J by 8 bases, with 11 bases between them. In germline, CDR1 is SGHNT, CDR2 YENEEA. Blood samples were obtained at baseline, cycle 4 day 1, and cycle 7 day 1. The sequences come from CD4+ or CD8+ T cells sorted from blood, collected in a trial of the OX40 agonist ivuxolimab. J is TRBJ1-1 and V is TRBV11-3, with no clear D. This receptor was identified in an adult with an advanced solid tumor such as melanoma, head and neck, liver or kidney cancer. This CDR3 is CASSLGTGGEAFF. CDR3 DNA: TGTGCCAGCAGCTTAGGGACTGGTGGAGAAGCTTTCTTT.